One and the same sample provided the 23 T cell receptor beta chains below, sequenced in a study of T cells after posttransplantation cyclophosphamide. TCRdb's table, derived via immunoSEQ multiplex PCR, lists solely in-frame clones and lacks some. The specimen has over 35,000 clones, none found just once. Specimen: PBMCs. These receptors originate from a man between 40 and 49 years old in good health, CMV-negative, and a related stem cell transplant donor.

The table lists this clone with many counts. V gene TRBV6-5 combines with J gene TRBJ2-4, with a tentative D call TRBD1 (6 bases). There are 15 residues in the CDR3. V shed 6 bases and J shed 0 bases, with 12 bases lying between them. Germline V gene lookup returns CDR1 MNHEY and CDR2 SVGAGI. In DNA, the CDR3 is TGTGCCAGCAGGGGGGCCGGACTAGCCAAAAACATTCAGTACTTC. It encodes CASRGAGLAKNIQYF.

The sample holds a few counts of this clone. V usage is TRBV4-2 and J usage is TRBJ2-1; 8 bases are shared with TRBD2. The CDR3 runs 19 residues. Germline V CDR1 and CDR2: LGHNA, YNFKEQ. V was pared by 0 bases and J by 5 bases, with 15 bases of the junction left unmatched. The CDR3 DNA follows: TGTGCCAGCAGCCAAGAGGTACTTTCGGTGGGACTAGGCAACAATGAGCAGTTCTTC. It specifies CASSQEVLSVGLGNNEQFF.

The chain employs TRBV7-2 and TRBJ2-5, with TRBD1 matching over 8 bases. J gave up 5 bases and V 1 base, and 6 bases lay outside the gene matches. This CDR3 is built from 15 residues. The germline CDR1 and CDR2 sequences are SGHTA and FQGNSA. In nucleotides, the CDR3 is TGTGCCAGCAGCTTAGGTACCAGGGGGCGGGAGACCCAGTACTTC. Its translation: CASSLGTRGRETQYF.

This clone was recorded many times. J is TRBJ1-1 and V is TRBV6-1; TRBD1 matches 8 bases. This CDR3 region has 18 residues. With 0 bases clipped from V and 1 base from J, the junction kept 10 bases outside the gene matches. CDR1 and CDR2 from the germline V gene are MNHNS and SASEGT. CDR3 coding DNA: TGTGCCAGCAGTGAAGCGGGGTTTTCCGGGACAGGGAACACTGAAGCTTTCTTT. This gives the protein CASSEAGFSGTGNTEAFF.

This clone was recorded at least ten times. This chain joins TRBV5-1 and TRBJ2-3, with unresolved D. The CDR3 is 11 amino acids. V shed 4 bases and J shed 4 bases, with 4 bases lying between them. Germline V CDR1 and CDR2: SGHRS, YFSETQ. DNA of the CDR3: TGCGCCAGCAGCGAGGCAGATACGCAGTATTTT. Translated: CASSEADTQYF.

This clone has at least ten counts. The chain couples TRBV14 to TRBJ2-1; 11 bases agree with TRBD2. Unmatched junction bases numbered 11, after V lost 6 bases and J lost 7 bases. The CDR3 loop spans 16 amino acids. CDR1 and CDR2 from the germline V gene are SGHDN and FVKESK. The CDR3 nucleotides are TGTGCCAGCAGTTACCTGACTAGCGGGACACGAAATGAGCAGTTCTTC. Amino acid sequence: CASSYLTSGTRNEQFF.

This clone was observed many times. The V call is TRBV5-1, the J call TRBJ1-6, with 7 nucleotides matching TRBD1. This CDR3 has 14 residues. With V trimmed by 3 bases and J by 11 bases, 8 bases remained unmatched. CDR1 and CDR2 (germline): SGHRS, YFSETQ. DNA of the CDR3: TGCGCCAGCAGCTCGCCCGACAGGGAGGCACCCCTCCACTTT. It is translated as CASSSPDREAPLHF.

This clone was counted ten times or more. CDR3 sequence reads: CASSLTGPGTDTQYF. CDR3 nucleotide sequence: TGTGCCAGCAGCTTGACGGGTCCCGGGACAGATACGCAGTATTTT. The chain carries TRBV5-5 and TRBJ2-3; D unclear. The CDR3 has 15 residues. Germline V gene data show CDR1 as SGHKS and CDR2 as YYEKEE (reference sequence). V was trimmed by 1 base and J by 3 bases, leaving 12 bases between them.

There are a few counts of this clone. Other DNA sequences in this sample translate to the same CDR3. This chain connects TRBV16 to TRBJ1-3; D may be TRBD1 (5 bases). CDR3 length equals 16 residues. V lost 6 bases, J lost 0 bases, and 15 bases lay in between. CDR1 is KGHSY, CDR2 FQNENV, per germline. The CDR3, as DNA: TGTGCCAGCAGTCAAATCGGACATATCTCTGGAAACACCATATATTTT. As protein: CASSQIGHISGNTIYF.

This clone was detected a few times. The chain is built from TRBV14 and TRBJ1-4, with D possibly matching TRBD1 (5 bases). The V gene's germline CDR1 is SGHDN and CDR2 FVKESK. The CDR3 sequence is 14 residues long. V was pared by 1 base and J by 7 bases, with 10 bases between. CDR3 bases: TGTGCCAGCAGCCAAGTTTGGGGCGCTGAAAAACTGTTTTTT. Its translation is CASSQVWGAEKLFF.

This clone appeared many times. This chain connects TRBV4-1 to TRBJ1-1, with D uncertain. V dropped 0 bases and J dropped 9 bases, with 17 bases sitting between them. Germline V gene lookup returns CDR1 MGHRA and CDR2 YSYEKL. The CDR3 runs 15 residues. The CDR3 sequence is CASSQDPYFSPKAFF. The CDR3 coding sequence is TGCGCCAGCAGCCAAGATCCCTATTTCTCCCCAAAAGCTTTCTTT.

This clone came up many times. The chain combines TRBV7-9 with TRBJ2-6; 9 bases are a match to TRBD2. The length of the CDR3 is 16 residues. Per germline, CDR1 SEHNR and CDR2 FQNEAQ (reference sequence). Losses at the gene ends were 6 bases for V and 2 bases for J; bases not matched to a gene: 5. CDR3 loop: CASRGLAGPGANVLTF. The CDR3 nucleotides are TGTGCCAGCAGGGGGCTAGCGGGACCTGGGGCCAACGTCCTGACTTTC.

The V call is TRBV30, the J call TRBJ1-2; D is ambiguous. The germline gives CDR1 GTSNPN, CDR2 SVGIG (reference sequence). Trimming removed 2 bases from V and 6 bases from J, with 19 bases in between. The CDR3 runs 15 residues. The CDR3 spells CAWSKRFGGQHGYTF. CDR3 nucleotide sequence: TGTGCCTGGAGTAAGAGGTTTGGAGGGCAACATGGCTACACCTTC. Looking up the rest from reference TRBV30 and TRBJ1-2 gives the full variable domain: SQTIHQWPATLVQPVGSPLSLECTVEGTSNPNLYWYRQAAGRGLQLLFYSVGIGQISSEVPQNLSASRPQDRQFILSSKKLLLSDSGFYLCAWSKRFGGQHGYTFGSGTRLTVV.

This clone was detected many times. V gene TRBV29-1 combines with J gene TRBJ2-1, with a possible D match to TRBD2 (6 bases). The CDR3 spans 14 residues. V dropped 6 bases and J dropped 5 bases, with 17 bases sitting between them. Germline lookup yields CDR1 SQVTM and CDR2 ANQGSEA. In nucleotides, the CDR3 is TGCAGCGTGGACCGGGACTTCCCAGACAATGAGCAGTTCTTC. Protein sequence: CSVDRDFPDNEQFF.

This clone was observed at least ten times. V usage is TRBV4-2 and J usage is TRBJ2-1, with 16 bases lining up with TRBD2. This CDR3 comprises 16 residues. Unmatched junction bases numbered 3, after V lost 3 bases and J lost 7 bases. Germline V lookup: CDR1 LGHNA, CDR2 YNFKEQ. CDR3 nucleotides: TGTGCCAGCAGCCAGGGACTAGCGGGGGGGGCAAATGAGCAGTTCTTC. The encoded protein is CASSQGLAGGANEQFF.

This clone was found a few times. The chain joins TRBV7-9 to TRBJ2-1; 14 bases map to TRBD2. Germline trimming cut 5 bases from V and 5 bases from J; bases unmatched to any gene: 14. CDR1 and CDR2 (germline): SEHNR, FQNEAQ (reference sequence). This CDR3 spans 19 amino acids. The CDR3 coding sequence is TGTGCCAGCAGCCCTTGGACTCCGGGACTAGCGGGAGATGACAATGAGCAGTTCTTC. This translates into CASSPWTPGLAGDDNEQFF.

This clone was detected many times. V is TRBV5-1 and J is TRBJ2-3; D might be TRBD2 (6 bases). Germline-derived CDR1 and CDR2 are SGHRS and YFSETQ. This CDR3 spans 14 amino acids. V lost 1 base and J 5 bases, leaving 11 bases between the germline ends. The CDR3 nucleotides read TGCGCCAGCAGCTTGTCGAGGCGGGAAGATACGCAGTATTTT. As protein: CASSLSRREDTQYF.

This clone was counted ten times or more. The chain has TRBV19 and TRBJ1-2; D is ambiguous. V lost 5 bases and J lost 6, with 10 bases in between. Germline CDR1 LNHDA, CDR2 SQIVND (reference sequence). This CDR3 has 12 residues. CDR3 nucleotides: TGTGCCAGTAGTGCGACGGAGGATGGCTACACCTTC. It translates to CASSATEDGYTF.

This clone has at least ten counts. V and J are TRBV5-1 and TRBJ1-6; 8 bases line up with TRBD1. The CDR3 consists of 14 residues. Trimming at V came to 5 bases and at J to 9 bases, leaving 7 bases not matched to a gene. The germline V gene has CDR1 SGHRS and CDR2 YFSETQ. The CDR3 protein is CASSADRVFSPLHF. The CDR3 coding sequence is TGCGCCAGCAGTGCGGACAGGGTTTTTTCACCCCTCCACTTT.

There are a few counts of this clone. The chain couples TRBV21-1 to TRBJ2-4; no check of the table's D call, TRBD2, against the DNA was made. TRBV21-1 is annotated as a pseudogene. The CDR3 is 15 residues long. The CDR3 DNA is TGTGCCAGCAGCCAAGGGGGACTAGCCAAAAACATTCAGTACTTC. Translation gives CASSQGGLAKNIQYF.

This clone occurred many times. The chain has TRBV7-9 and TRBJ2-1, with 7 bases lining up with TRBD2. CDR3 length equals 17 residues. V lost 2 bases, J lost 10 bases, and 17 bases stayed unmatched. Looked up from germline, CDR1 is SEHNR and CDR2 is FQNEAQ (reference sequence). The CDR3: CASSLTPPGLLTVEQFF. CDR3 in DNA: TGTGCCAGCAGCTTAACGCCGCCGGGACTACTCACCGTCGAGCAGTTCTTC.

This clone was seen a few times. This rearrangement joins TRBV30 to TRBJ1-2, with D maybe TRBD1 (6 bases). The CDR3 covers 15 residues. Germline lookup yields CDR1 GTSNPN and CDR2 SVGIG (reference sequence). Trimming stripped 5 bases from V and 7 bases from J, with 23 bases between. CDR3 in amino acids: CAWADPGTGFSGYTF. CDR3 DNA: TGTGCCTGGGCCGATCCGGGAACAGGGTTTAGTGGCTACACCTTC.

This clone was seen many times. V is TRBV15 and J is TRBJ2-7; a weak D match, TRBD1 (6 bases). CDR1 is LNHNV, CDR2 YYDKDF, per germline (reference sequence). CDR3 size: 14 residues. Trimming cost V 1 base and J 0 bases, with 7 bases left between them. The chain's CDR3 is CATSRVGGSYEQYF. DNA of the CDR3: TGTGCCACCAGCAGAGTAGGGGGCTCCTACGAGCAGTACTTC. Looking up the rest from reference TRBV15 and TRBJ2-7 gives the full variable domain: DAMVIQNPRYQVTQFGKPVTLSCSQTLNHNVMYWYQQKSSQAPKLLFHYYDKDFNNEADTPDNFQSRRPNTSFCFLDIRSPGLGDTAMYLCATSRVGGSYEQYFGPGTRLTVT.